A selection of T cell receptor beta chains follows, all from one sample in a study of a mutant IDH1 vaccine in newly diagnosed glioma. Sequencing used immunoSEQ multiplex PCR; TCRdb keeps in-frame clones, though not all of them. The sample yields 60,000 to 75,000 clones, approximately 82% seen once. The sequenced sample was peripheral blood mononuclear cells (PBMCs), obtained from a glioma patient treated with radiotherapy, temozolomide or both. Source of these receptors: a woman aged 18-29 years with glioma. Some clones in this sample may be carry-over from other donors' samples. Both conserved end residues are part of each CDR3. A D gene is named only where the DNA matches it firmly.

CDR3	DNA	V	J	D
CASSQGWTPVTYGYTF	TGCGCCAGCAGCCAAGGGTGGACCCCTGTAACCTATGGCTACACCTTC	TRBV4-3	TRBJ1-2	NA
CASSGHSTTTGNTIYF	TGTGCCAGCAGCGGGCACTCGACGACGACTGGAAACACCATATATTTT	TRBV9	TRBJ1-3	NA
CASSPQVGAFF	TGTGCCAGTAGTCCGCAGGTTGGAGCTTTCTTT	TRBV19	TRBJ1-1	NA
CASSKESGLAGDKKNTEAFF	TGTGCCAGCAGCAAAGAAAGCGGGCTGGCCGGGGACAAAAAGAACACTGAAGCTTTCTTT	TRBV21-1	TRBJ1-1	NA
CASSPPAGAYEQYF	TGTGCCAGCAGTCCCCCGGCAGGGGCCTACGAGCAGTACTTC	TRBV6-1	TRBJ2-7	NA
CASSGRSTYEQYF	TGTGCCAGCAGCGGCCGTTCCACCTACGAGCAGTACTTC	TRBV9	TRBJ2-7	NA
CSVEDRGGWASNYGYTF	TGCAGCGTTGAAGATCGGGGCGGTTGGGCCTCTAACTATGGCTACACCTTC	TRBV29-1	TRBJ1-2	NA
CASTGGEGAEAFF	TGTGCCAGTACTGGGGGCGAAGGGGCTGAAGCTTTCTTT	TRBV9	TRBJ1-1	NA
CASSSSGFTDTQYF	TGCGCCAGCAGCTCTAGCGGCTTCACAGATACGCAGTATTTT	TRBV5-1	TRBJ2-3	TRBD2
CASSLNPGTGRYNEQFF	TGTGCCAGCAGCCTTAATCCCGGGACAGGCCGCTACAATGAGCAGTTCTTC	TRBV14	TRBJ2-1	TRBD1
CASKEGENTEAFF	TGTGCCAGCAAAGAGGGGGAGAACACTGAAGCTTTCTTT	TRBV7-9	TRBJ1-1	NA
CASSPRLAGWRDSGANVLTF	TGTGCCAGCAGCCCCCGACTAGCGGGCTGGCGGGACTCTGGGGCCAACGTCCTGACTTTC	TRBV7-3	TRBJ2-6	TRBD2
CASSEGISGSSYEQYF	TGTGCCAGCAGTGAAGGGATTAGCGGGAGCTCCTACGAGCAGTACTTC	TRBV25-1	TRBJ2-7	TRBD2
CASTGSYQHNEQFF	TGTGCCAGTACAGGGTCGTATCAGCACAATGAGCAGTTCTTC	TRBV2	TRBJ2-1	NA
CASSLGTGLRMNTEAFF	TGCGCCAGCAGCTTGGGGACGGGACTGCGCATGAACACTGAAGCTTTCTTT	TRBV5-1	TRBJ1-1	NA
CASSLEAGLNTEAFF	TGTGCCAGCAGCTTAGAGGCAGGGTTGAACACTGAAGCTTTCTTT	TRBV7-2	TRBJ1-1	NA
CASSYSKGSSTDTQYF	TGTGCCAGCAGTTACTCGAAGGGGTCTAGCACAGATACGCAGTATTTT	TRBV6-6	TRBJ2-3	NA
CASSFRVNQPQHF	TGTGCCAGCAGTTTCAGGGTGAATCAGCCCCAGCATTTT	TRBV7-2	TRBJ1-5	NA